The rows below give T cell receptor beta chains drawn from one sample of a study of neurological immune-mediated disorders. Using its own MiXCR run on the 5' RACE reads, TCRdb lists one record per CDR3 protein. The sample holds about 50,000 distinct CDR3 sequences; 9% to 12% are singletons and the top ten take approximately 5%. Input material: PBMCs. These receptors originate from a man between 65 and 79 years old with HTLV-1-associated myelopathy (HAM/TSP). CDR3s include the opening cysteine and the closing phenylalanine or tryptophan. The order of the fields is clone size, V gene, J gene, D gene, CDR3 protein, CDR3 DNA. A D gene is named only where the DNA matches it firmly. Clone sizes are given selectively: once, few, many, or a class where the clone is expanded.

many	TRBV28	TRBJ1-2	TRBD1	CASSSLTGRSLSGYTF	TGTGCCAGCAGTTCTTTGACAGGGCGATCCCTATCTGGCTACACCTTC
many	TRBV12-3/TRBV12-4	TRBJ2-5	-	CASSLEPYRVGETQYF	TGTGCCAGCAGTTTGGAACCCTACAGGGTCGGGGAGACCCAGTACTTC
many	TRBV7-2	TRBJ2-3	-	CASSLTRTLPPDTQYF	TGTGCCAGCAGCTTAACCAGGACCCTTCCCCCAGATACGCAGTATTTT
-	TRBV28	TRBJ2-3	-	CASSIRDISTDTQYF	TGTGCCAGCAGTATCCGGGACATTTCCACAGATACGCAGTATTTT
many	TRBV5-4	TRBJ2-5	TRBD2	CASSSGGAFRETQYF	TGTGCCAGCAGCTCGGGGGGAGCGTTCCGAGAGACCCAGTACTTC
many	TRBV29-1	TRBJ2-7	-	CSVASDRSYEQYF	TGCAGCGTTGCCTCTGATAGATCCTACGAGCAGTACTTC
many	TRBV10-2	TRBJ2-3	-	CASSRGSGTSTDTQYF	TGCGCCAGCAGTCGGGGTAGCGGAACTAGCACAGATACGCAGTATTTT
many	TRBV6-2/TRBV6-3	TRBJ2-2	-	CASIKGVKTNTGELFF	TGTGCCAGCATAAAAGGGGTGAAAACGAACACCGGGGAGCTGTTTTTT
many	TRBV5-1	TRBJ2-1	TRBD2	CASSLAGGQYNEQFF	TGCGCCAGCAGCTTGGCGGGAGGGCAATACAATGAGCAGTTCTTC
many	TRBV7-8	TRBJ2-7	TRBD2	CASSLKASGRARSYEQYF	TGTGCCAGCAGCTTAAAGGCTAGCGGGAGGGCCCGCTCCTACGAGCAGTACTTC
few	TRBV18	TRBJ1-1	TRBD1	CASSPPGQKNTEAFF	TGTGCCAGCTCACCTCCGGGACAGAAAAACACTGAAGCTTTCTTT
many	TRBV12-3/TRBV12-4	TRBJ1-5	-	CASSFDADQPQHF	TGTGCCAGCAGTTTCGACGCGGATCAGCCCCAGCATTTT
many	TRBV12-3/TRBV12-4	TRBJ2-3	-	CASSRPHPADTQYF	TGTGCCAGCAGCAGGCCCCACCCGGCAGATACGCAGTATTTT
many	TRBV7-3	TRBJ2-1	TRBD2	CASSPRTGGLNEQFF	TGTGCCAGCAGCCCAAGGACGGGAGGACTGAATGAGCAGTTCTTC
many	TRBV20-1	TRBJ2-5	-	CSARVSTGTQYF	TGCAGTGCTAGAGTTAGTACCGGGACCCAGTACTTC
many	TRBV20-1	TRBJ2-1	TRBD2	CSAPGLAGVSGNEQFF	TGCAGTGCTCCAGGACTAGCGGGAGTGAGTGGGAATGAGCAGTTCTTC
many	TRBV12-3/TRBV12-4	TRBJ1-5	TRBD1	CASSFGDRVRQPQHF	TGTGCCAGCAGTTTTGGGGACAGGGTTCGTCAGCCCCAGCATTTT
many	TRBV7-2	TRBJ2-7	-	CASSLGGRYEQYF	TGTGCCAGCAGCTTAGGGGGACGTTACGAGCAGTACTTC
many	TRBV28	TRBJ2-7	-	CASSRPPYEQYF	TGTGCCAGCAGCCGCCCCCCATACGAGCAGTACTTC
many	TRBV20-1	TRBJ1-1	-	CSARGVRGLTEAFF	TGCAGTGCTAGAGGTGTCCGGGGGTTGACTGAAGCTTTCTTT
many	TRBV6-5	TRBJ2-1	TRBD1	CASSYLGQGSPNEQFF	TGTGCCAGCAGTTACCTTGGACAGGGGAGTCCCAATGAGCAGTTCTTC
many	TRBV7-9	TRBJ2-2	TRBD1	CASSAGGSGELFF	TGTGCCAGCAGCGCAGGGGGCAGCGGGGAGCTGTTTTTT
-	TRBV28	TRBJ2-5	-	CASSPSLGRRSTQYF	TGTGCCAGCAGTCCCTCCCTGGGACGGCGTTCGACCCAGTACTTC
many	TRBV20-1	TRBJ1-1	TRBD1	CSASLTGLNTEAFF	TGCAGTGCTAGCTTGACAGGGCTGAACACTGAAGCTTTCTTT
many	TRBV7-2	TRBJ2-2	-	CASSLVGSGFTGELFF	TGTGCCAGCAGCTTAGTAGGTAGCGGTTTCACCGGGGAGCTGTTTTTT
many	TRBV15	TRBJ2-5	TRBD2	CATSISVVAGDETQYF	TGTGCCACCAGTATTTCCGTGGTAGCGGGAGATGAGACCCAGTACTTC
many	TRBV10-3	TRBJ1-4	-	CAISSGGDMGLGKLFF	TGTGCCATCAGCTCCGGAGGGGACATGGGGCTTGGAAAACTGTTTTTT
once	TRBV7-3	TRBJ2-7	TRBD2	CDSSLTVPGLNYEQYF	TGCGACAGCAGCTTAACAGTACCGGGACTAAACTACGAGCAGTACTTC
many	TRBV14	TRBJ2-7	-	CASSQVGGLAYEQYF	TGTGCCAGCAGCCAAGTCGGGGGGCTAGCGTACGAGCAGTACTTC
large	TRBV20-1	TRBJ2-3	-	CSASLGGPPDTQYF	TGCAGTGCTAGTCTCGGGGGCCCCCCGGATACGCAGTATTTT
many	TRBV7-8	TRBJ1-2	-	CASSSRSIGYTF	TGTGCCAGCAGCTCCCGTTCGATTGGCTACACCTTC
many	TRBV6-5	TRBJ2-5	-	CASSRTRKETQYF	TGTGCCAGCAGCCGCACTAGGAAAGAGACCCAGTACTTC
many	TRBV28	TRBJ1-2	TRBD1	CASCPERTGGYGYTF	TGTGCCAGCTGCCCTGAAAGGACAGGGGGCTATGGCTACACCTTC